This T cell receptor beta chain originates from a study of response to subunit inactivated influenza vaccine. Overall study results and limits: There was a suggestion from the authors that each seasonal influenza vaccination recruits few new T cells.

As to this clonotype: Antigen specificity is unknown.

This CDR3 spans 15 amino acids. Trimming cost V 3 bases and J 7 bases; bases outside gene matches: 11. The germline V gene has CDR1 DFQATT and CDR2 SNEGSKA (reference sequence). TCRdb used MiXCR to reprocess the RT-PCR reads, holding one entry per CDR3 protein. The sample includes 650,000 to 800,000 distinct CDR3 sequences, approximately 15% of them seen just once. The TCR sequence derives from a man aged 50 to 59 who received an inactivated influenza vaccine. Source: PBMCs from blood, taken approximately 15 days before vaccination. This chain connects TRBV20-1 to TRBJ2-2; 7 bases map to TRBD1. CDR3 nucleotide sequence: TGCAGTGCTAGGGTAGAGACAGGGTATAGCGGGGAGCTGTTTTTT. Protein sequence: CSARVETGYSGELFF.